This T cell receptor beta chain was captured by sequencing in a study of blood T cell repertoires in COVID-19. Background on the study: Collection of acute and convalescent COVID-19 samples took place in the United States, Italy and Spain.

Authors' methods: Reference gene primer amplification gave nucleated cell count estimates. The table came from immunoSEQ multiplex PCR; TCRdb's copy has only in-frame clones and leaves some out. That table supplies the V and J calls and clone size; D and trimming were determined from the DNA. The data hold some 300,000 clones, with around nine tenths observed a single time. In germline, CDR1 is SGHTA, CDR2 FQGNSA. The V segment lost 5 bases and the J segment 0 bases; nucleotides outside the gene matches: 7. CDR3 length: 18 residues. Recovery meant two consecutive negative NP/OP PCR tests, professional clearance, or resolved symptoms.

The chain couples TRBV7-2 to TRBJ2-1; 13 positions match TRBD2. Material for sequencing was PBMCs or T cells enriched from blood (not recorded which). The sequence came from a woman between 35 and 50 years old who had recovered from COVID-19. The CDR3 nucleotides are TGTGCCAGCAGCAAAACTAGCGGGAGGGCCTCCTCCTACAATGAGCAGTTCTTC. Translating gives CASSKTSGRASSYNEQFF. The entire variable domain, with the rest obtained from reference TRBV7-2 and TRBJ2-1, is as follows: GAGVSQSPSNKVTEKGKDVELRCDPISGHTALYWYRQSLGQGLEFLIYFQGNSAPDKSGLPSDRFSAERTGGSVSTLTIQRTQQEDSAVYLCASSKTSGRASSYNEQFFGPGTRLTVL.